Each of the 7 T cell receptor beta chains below was sequenced from the same sample in a study of regulatory T cells in long-lasting Graves disease. Time point here: newly diagnosed GD, antithyroid drugs for less than 3 months. From PBMCs, RNA was extracted and then used to make the TCR library. Libraries of TCR beta came from iRepertoire HTBI primers plus Arm-PCR of CDR3 regions. TCRdb redid the calling of the multiplex PCR reads with MiXCR, one entry per CDR3 protein. Of 300,000 to 450,000 distinct CDR3 sequences listed, 15% to 17% were seen once; the top ten hold approximately 21%. The sequences come from peripheral blood mononuclear cells (PBMCs), collected at new diagnosis, from a patient treated with antithyroid drugs. These receptor sequences come from a female donor with Graves disease.

This sequence joins TRBV6-2 or TRBV6-3 and TRBJ2-6; D is undetermined. The CDR3 contains 16 residues. Trimming pared 5 bases from V and 0 bases from J, leaving 11 bases between. Germline CDR1 MNHEY, CDR2 SVGEGT. This CDR3 is CASSQSRPSGANVLTF. Here the CDR3 DNA reads TGTGCCAGCAGTCAATCTCGACCCTCTGGGGCCAACGTCCTGACTTTC.

With regard to this clonotype: This could be a read error, since a much larger clone is one nucleotide away. The V and J genes are TRBV6-2 or TRBV6-3 and TRBJ2-1, with D possibly matching TRBD2 (5 bases). This CDR3 is 16 amino acids long. The V gene lost 5 bases and the J gene lost 5 bases, with 19 bases spanning the gap. Per the germline V gene, CDR1 is MNHEY and CDR2 is SVGEGT. This CDR3 reads CASSEVQRVEDNEQFF. The CDR3, as DNA: TGTGCCAGCAGTGAAGTTCAGAGGGTTGAGGACAATGAGCAGTTCTTC.

This clonotype showed up just a few times. The chain recombines TRBV6-2 or TRBV6-3 with TRBJ2-1, with TRBD2 matching 10 bases. Germline CDR1 MNHEY, CDR2 SVGEGT. This CDR3 is built from 15 residues. V lost 2 bases to trimming and J lost 6 bases; unmatched junction nucleotides: 4. In DNA form, the CDR3 reads TGTGCCAGCAGTTACCTAGCGGGAGATCTCAATGAGCAGTTCTTC. Its translation is CASSYLAGDLNEQFF.

This clonotype was seen only a few times. The chain joins TRBV29-1 to TRBJ1-4; D is possibly TRBD1 (6 bases). There are 12 residues in the CDR3. Trimming cost V 7 bases and J 3 bases, with 9 bases left between them. Per the germline V gene, CDR1 is SQVTM and CDR2 is ANQGSEA. DNA of the CDR3: TGCAGCGGCGGGGGGCCTAATGAAAAACTGTTTTTT. Amino acids: CSGGGPNEKLFF. The full variable domain, its missing parts supplied by reference TRBV29-1 and TRBJ1-4, is SAVISQKPSRDICQRGTSLTIQCQVDSQVTMMFWYRQQPGQSLTLIATANQGSEATYESGFVIDKFPISRPNLTFSTLTVSNMSPEDSSIYLCSGGGPNEKLFFGSGTQLSVL.

This clonotype was seen repeatedly, ten times or more. This chain joins TRBV2 and TRBJ2-5; D is perhaps TRBD1 (6 bases). Per the germline V gene, CDR1 is SNHLY and CDR2 is FYNNEI. The ends were cut back, 1 base at V and 0 bases at J, with 12 bases in the middle. CDR3 length equals 16 residues. The CDR3 reads CASSEVGTRYQETQYF. The CDR3 DNA reads as TGTGCCAGCAGTGAAGTCGGGACAAGGTACCAAGAGACCCAGTACTTC.

This clonotype was counted many times. The chain carries TRBV28 and TRBJ1-1; possible D gene TRBD1, 5 bases. This CDR3 is built from 14 residues. Trimming shortened V by 6 bases and J by 1 base, and 12 bases separated the two germline ends. Germline CDR1 is MDHEN and CDR2 is SYDVKM. The CDR3 coding sequence is TGTGCCAGCAGCTTACTGGGGGAGAACACTGAAGCTTTCTTT. Its protein product is CASSLLGENTEAFF.

This clonotype was observed many times. The rearrangement joins TRBV12-5 to TRBJ2-3; 9 bases are shared with TRBD2. Looked up from germline, CDR1 is LGHNT and CDR2 is FRNRAP. The CDR3 has 20 residues. The V segment lost 5 bases and the J segment 5 bases; nucleotides outside the gene matches: 23. CDR3 sequence reads: CASGAPQREARYALGDTQYF. CDR3 sequence (DNA): TGTGCTAGTGGTGCGCCCCAGCGGGAGGCCCGATACGCCTTAGGAGATACGCAGTATTTT.